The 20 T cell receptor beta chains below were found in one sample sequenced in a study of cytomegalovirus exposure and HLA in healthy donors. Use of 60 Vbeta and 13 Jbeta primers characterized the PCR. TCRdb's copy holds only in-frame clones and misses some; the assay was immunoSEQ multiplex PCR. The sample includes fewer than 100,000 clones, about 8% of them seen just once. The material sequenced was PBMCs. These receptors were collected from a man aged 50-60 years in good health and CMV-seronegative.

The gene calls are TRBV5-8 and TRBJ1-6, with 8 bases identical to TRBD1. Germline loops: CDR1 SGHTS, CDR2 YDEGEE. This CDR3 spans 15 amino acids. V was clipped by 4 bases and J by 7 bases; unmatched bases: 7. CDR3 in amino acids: CASSPRGHKNSPLHF. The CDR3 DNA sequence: TGTGCCAGCAGCCCCAGGGGGCACAAGAATTCACCCCTCCACTTT. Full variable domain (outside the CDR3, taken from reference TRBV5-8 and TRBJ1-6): EAGVTQSPTHLIKTRGQQATLRCSPISGHTSVYWYQQALGLGLQFLLWYDEGEERNRGNFPPRFSGRQFPNYSSELNVNALELEDSALYLCASSPRGHKNSPLHFGNGTRLTVT.

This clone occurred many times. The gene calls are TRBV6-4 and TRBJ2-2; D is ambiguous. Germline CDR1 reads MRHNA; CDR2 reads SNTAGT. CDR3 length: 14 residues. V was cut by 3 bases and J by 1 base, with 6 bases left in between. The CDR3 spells CASSDLENTGELFF. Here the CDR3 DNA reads TGTGCCAGCAGTGATTTAGAGAACACCGGGGAGCTGTTTTTT.

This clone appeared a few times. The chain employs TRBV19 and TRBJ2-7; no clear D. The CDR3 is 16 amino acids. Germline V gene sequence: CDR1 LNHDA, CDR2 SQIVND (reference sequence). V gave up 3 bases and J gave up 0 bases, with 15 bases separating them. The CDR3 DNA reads TGTGCCAGTAGTATCAGTAGCTCCCGTAGCTCCTACGAGCAGTACTTC. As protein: CASSISSSRSSYEQYF.

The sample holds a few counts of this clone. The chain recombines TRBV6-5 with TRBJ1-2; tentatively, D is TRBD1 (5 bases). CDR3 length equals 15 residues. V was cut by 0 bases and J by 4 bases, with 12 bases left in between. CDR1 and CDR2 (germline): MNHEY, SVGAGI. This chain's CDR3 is CASSYSSGNPYGYTF. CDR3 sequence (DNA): TGTGCCAGCAGTTACTCTTCAGGGAATCCCTATGGCTACACCTTC.

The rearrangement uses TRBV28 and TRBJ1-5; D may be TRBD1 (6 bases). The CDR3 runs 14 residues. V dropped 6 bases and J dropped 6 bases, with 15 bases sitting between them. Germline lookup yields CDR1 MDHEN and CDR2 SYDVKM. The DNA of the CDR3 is TGTGCCAGCAGAAGGGGGGGAGGGGGTCAGCCCCAGCATTTT. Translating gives CASRRGGGGQPQHF.

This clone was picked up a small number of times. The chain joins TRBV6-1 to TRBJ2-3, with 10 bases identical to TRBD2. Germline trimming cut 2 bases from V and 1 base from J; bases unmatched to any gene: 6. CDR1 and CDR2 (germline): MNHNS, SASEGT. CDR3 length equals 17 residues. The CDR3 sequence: CASSESGLAGGTDTQYF. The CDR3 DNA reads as TGTGCCAGCAGTGAATCGGGGCTAGCGGGAGGCACAGATACGCAGTATTTT.

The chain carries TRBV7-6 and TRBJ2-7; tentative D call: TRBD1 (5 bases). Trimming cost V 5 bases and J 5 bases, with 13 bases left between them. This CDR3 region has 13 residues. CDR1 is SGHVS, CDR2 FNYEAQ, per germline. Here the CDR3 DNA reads TGTGCCAGCAGCACCACAGGTTCCCACGAGCAGTACTTC. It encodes CASSTTGSHEQYF.

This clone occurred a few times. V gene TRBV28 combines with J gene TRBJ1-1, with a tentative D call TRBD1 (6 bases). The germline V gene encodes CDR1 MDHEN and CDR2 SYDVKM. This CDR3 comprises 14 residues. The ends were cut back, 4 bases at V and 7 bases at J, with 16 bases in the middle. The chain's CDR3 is CASSSYTGRREAFF. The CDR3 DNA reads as TGTGCCAGCAGTTCCTATACAGGGCGGCGTGAAGCTTTCTTT.

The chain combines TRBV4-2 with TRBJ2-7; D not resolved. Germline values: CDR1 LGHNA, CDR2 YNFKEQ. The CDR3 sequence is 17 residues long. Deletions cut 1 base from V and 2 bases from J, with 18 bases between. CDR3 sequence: CASSQGFSRLRAYEQYF. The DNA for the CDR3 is TGTGCCAGCAGCCAAGGTTTCTCGCGGTTAAGAGCCTACGAGCAGTACTTC.

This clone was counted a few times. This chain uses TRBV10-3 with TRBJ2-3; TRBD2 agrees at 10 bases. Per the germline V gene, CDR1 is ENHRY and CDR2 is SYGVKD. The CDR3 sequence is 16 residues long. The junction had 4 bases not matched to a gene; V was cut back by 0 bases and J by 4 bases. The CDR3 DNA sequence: TGTGCCATCAGTGAGTCGGCTAGCGGGAGCTCAGATACGCAGTATTTT. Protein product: CAISESASGSSDTQYF.

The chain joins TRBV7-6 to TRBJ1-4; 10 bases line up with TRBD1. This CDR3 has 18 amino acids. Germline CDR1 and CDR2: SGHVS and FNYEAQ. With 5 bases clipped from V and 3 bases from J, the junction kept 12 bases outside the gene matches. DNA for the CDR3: TGTGCCAGCAGCCTGGGACAGGGGCGGCGTGTTTCTAATGAAAAACTGTTTTTT. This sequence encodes CASSLGQGRRVSNEKLFF.

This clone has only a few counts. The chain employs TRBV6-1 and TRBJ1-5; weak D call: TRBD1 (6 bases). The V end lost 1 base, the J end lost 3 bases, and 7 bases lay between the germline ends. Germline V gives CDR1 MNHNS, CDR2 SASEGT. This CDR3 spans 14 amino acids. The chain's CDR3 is CASSEGTANQPQHF. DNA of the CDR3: TGTGCCAGCAGTGAAGGGACAGCCAATCAGCCCCAGCATTTT.

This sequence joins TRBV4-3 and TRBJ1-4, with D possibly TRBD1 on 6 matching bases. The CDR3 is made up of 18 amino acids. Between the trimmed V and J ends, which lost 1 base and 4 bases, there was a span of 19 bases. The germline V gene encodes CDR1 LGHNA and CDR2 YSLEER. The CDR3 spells CASSQARWQGPFNEKLFF. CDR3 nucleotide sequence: TGCGCCAGCAGCCAAGCAAGATGGCAGGGGCCTTTTAATGAAAAACTGTTTTTT.

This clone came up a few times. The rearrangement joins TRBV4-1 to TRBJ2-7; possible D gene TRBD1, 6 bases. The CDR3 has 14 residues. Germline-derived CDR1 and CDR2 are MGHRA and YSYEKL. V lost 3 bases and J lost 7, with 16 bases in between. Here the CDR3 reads CASSHNVRGKEQYF. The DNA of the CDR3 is TGCGCCAGCAGCCACAACGTTAGGGGGAAAGAGCAGTACTTC.

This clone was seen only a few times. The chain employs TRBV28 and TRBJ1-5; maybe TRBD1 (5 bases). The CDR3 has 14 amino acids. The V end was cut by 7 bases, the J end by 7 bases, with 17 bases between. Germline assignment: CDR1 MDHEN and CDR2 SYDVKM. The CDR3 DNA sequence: TGTGCCAGCACCCTGCCCAGGGTATTCCAGCCCCAGCATTTT. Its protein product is CASTLPRVFQPQHF.

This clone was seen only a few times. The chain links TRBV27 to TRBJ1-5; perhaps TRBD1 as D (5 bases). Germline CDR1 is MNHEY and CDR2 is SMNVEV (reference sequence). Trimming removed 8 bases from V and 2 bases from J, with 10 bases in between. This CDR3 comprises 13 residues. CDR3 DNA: TGTGCCAGCTCCCGGGGGGGCAATCAGCCCCAGCATTTT. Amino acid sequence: CASSRGGNQPQHF.

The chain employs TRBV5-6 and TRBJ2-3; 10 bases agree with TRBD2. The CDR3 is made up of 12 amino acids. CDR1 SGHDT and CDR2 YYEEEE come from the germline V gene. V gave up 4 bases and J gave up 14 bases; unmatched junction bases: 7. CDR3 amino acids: CASSRTSGFRYF. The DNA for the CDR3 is TGTGCCAGCAGCCGGACTAGCGGTTTTCGGTATTTT.

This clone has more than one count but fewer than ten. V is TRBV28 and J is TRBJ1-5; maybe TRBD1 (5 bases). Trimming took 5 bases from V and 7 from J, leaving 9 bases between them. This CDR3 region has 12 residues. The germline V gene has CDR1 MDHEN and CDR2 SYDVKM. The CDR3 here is CASSTRVQPQHF. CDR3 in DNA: TGTGCCAGCAGTACCAGGGTACAGCCCCAGCATTTT.

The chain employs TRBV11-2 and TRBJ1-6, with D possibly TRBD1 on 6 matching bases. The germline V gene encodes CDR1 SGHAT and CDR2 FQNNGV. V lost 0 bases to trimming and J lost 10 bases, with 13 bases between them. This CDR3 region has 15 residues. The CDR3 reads CASSLEWGGRSPLHF. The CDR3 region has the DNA TGTGCCAGCAGCTTAGAATGGGGGGGGCGGTCACCCCTCCACTTT.

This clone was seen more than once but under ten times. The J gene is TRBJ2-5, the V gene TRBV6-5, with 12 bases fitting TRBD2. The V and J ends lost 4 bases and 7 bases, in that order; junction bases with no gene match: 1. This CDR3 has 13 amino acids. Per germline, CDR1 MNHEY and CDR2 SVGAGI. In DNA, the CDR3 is TGTGCCAGCAGTTCTAGCGGGGGGGGGACCCAGTACTTC. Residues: CASSSSGGGTQYF.